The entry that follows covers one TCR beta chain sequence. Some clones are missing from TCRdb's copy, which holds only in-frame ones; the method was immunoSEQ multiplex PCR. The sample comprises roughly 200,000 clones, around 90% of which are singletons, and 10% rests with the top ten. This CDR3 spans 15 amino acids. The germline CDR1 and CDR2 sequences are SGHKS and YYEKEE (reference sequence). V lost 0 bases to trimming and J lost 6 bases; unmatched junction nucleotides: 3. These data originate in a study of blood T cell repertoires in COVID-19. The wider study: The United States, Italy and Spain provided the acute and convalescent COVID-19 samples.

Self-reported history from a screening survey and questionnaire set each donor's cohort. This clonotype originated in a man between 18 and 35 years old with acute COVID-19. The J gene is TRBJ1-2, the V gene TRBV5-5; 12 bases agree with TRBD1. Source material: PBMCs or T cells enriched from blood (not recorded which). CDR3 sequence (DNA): TGTGCCAGCAGCTTGGCCGGGACAGGGGGCCATGGCTACACCTTC. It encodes CASSLAGTGGHGYTF.